Included here is one T cell receptor beta chain sequence, with context. The record originates from a study of T cells in pancreatic ductal adenocarcinoma. The table came from immunoSEQ multiplex PCR; TCRdb's copy has only in-frame clones and leaves some out. The sample consists of about 11,000 clones, 70% to 90% of them appearing once. Surgery without prior neoadjuvant therapy was the treatment of the selected pancreatic ductal adenocarcinoma patients. The V end lost 6 bases, the J end lost 8 bases, and 21 bases lay between the germline ends. The CDR3 runs 15 residues. CDR1 is MNHNS, CDR2 SASEGT, per germline.

The source is a human donor with pancreatic ductal adenocarcinoma. The chain links TRBV6-1 to TRBJ2-3; TRBD1 or TRBD2 may be the D gene (6 bases each). Sequenced material: PBMCs. As DNA, the CDR3 is TGTGCCAGCAGGCCAGGGACTGCCAGCAGGGGTACGCAGTATTTT. Amino acid sequence: CASRPGTASRGTQYF.